The sample holds one count of the clone carrying this TCR beta chain. The repertoire was sequenced with immunoSEQ multiplex PCR; TCRdb's copy has only in-frame clones and lacks some. The data hold 120,000 to 150,000 clones, with 80% to 90% observed a single time. This sample was included in a study of blood T cell repertoires in COVID-19. About the study: Spain, Italy and the United States supplied samples that represented acute and convalescent COVID-19.

CDR3 size: 13 residues. The V gene's germline CDR1 is LGHDT and CDR2 YNNKEL (reference sequence). The trim removed 6 bases at V and 4 bases at J, leaving 3 bases unmatched. Material for sequencing was peripheral blood. The chain is built from TRBV3-1 (or the pseudogene TRBV3-2) and TRBJ1-2, with 9 bases matching TRBD1. The TCR was taken from a man aged 50 to 60 who had recovered from COVID-19. CDR3 region: CASRTGGGYGYTF. The CDR3 coding sequence is TGTGCCAGCAGAACAGGGGGCGGCTATGGCTACACCTTC.